This TCR beta chain was captured by sequencing in a study of vaccination effects on CD4 cells after COVID-19. Method: immunoSEQ multiplex PCR; TCRdb's copy keeps in-frame clones and lacks some. The sample records 50,000 to 60,000 clones, about 83% being singletons. With regard to this clone: Its specificity is not known.

Germline CDR1 is SGHTA and CDR2 is FQGNSA. The CDR3 consists of 12 residues. Trimming took 5 bases from V and 4 from J; bases not matched to a gene: 2. Isolating CD4+ T cells followed less than 12 days of culture. Sequenced here: CD4+ T cells from PBMCs cultured without peptide, sampled before COVID-19 vaccination. The V gene is TRBV7-2, the J gene TRBJ2-7, with 7 bases that match TRBD1. This receptor was identified in a human donor who received a COVID-19 vaccine. The DNA for the CDR3 is TGTGCCAGCAGCGAACAGGGGTACGAGCAGTACGTC. It codes for CASSEQGYEQYV.